This T cell receptor beta chain was captured in a study of patients and donors after allogeneic stem cell transplantation (dated by TCRdb to 2019 to 2021). Library creation used RT-PCR. Sequencing took place on a NextSeq 550. The public reads were run again by TCRdb, first through fastp at Q25 and then through MiXCR, and only productive beta chains were kept. Entries that share a CDR3 protein sequence are merged under the most common genes and DNA. This sample has about 960,000 distinct CDR3 sequences in its table, and roughly 18% of those were observed once. The ten largest clones take up approximately 5.9% of the sample. This clonotype showed up many times. Its antigen is currently not known. One base away there is no much larger clone; base qualities are not given. V drops 2 bases and J drops 10 bases, leaving 8 bases in between. The CDR3 contains 11 residues, cysteine and phenylalanine counted. Only the CDR3 part of the read is kept: 33 bases, read in frame from the first base.

This clonotype originated in a human donor who was either an allogeneic HSCT recipient or a stem cell or donor lymphocyte infusion donor (not recorded which). It is not recorded whose cells these are; they may come from a transplant donor. The V and J genes are TRBV12-3 or TRBV12-4 and TRBJ2-5, with TRBD2 as a weak D call on 5 bases. Sequencing was performed on blood, either unsorted or a sorted T cell fraction (not recorded which). The sequenced DNA is TGTGCCAGCAGTTTACGCAGCGGCCAGTACTTC. Its translation reads: CASSLRSGQYF.